Sequencing of this T cell receptor beta chain was carried out in a study of blood T cell repertoires in COVID-19. The CDR3 runs 16 residues. V was clipped by 0 bases and J by 7 bases; unmatched bases: 7. Germline V gene sequence: CDR1 LGHNA, CDR2 YSLEER. Authors' methods: It was from reference gene primer amplification that nucleated cell counts were estimated. Sequencing was performed with immunoSEQ multiplex PCR; in TCRdb, only in-frame clones are kept and a portion is missing. The V and J calls and clone size are taken from that table; D and trimming were inferred from the DNA. The table lists approximately 390,000 clones, around 90% of them singletons.

The V and J genes are TRBV4-3 and TRBJ2-7; TRBD2 matches at 12 bases. The source material was peripheral blood. The sequence came from a man between 18 and 35 years old with active or convalescent COVID-19. The CDR3 is CASSQETSGSLLEQYF. DNA of the CDR3: TGCGCCAGCAGCCAAGAGACTAGCGGGAGCCTTTTGGAGCAGTACTTC.